This TCR beta chain was captured by sequencing in a study of response to subunit inactivated influenza vaccine. General study findings and limits: Few additional T cells are recruited per seasonal influenza vaccination, authors suggested.

TCRdb re-derived calls from the RT-PCR reads in MiXCR, one entry per CDR3 protein. This table has hundreds of thousands of distinct CDR3 sequences, 14% appearing once. Regarding this clonotype: Its antigen is unidentified.

In germline, CDR1 is SGHVS, CDR2 FNYEAQ. Germline trimming cut 1 base from V and 4 bases from J; bases unmatched to any gene: 11. The CDR3 spans 17 residues. V usage is TRBV7-6 and J usage is TRBJ2-5; 8 bases line up with TRBD2. This receptor was taken from a man aged 50-59 years who received an inactivated influenza vaccine. Sequencing used PBMCs from blood, obtained 14 to 15 days before vaccination. The CDR3 DNA reads as TGTGCCAGCAGCTTAGGGGAGTTCCGGGGGGGCAGAGAGACCCAGTACTTC. This translates into CASSLGEFRGGRETQYF.